Each of the 21 T cell receptor beta chains below was sequenced from the same sample in a study of human T cells and chemical hapten exposure (dated by TCRdb to about 2021). Total RNA was extracted from unfractionated whole blood that had been collected in Tempus Blood RNA tubes. Library generation was performed with 5' RACE. Instrument used: Illumina MiSeq. TCRdb cleaned the public reads at Q25 with fastp, built clones with MiXCR and kept in-frame beta chains. Merged by CDR3 protein, the rows form single entries marked with the most common genes and DNA. The sample table shows 110,000 to 150,000 distinct CDR3 sequences, and 4.1% are seen once. Over 1.1% of the sample rests with the top ten. The receptor set was obtained from a female donor in good health.

Ten or more counts support this clonotype. This chain uses TRBV7-2 with TRBJ1-2, with no clear D. The CDR3 totals 13 residues. Trimming removed 0 bases from V and 8 bases from J, with 10 bases in between. CDR1 is SGHTA and CDR2 is FQGNSA in the germline V gene. CDR3 bases: TGTGCCAGCAGCTTAGCCCGCTCGCAGGGCTACACCTTC. Protein product: CASSLARSQGYTF.

In this sample, this clonotype turned up many times. V usage is TRBV7-9 and J usage is TRBJ2-7, with D perhaps TRBD1 (7 bases). V was trimmed by 4 bases and J by 0 bases, leaving 16 bases between them. This CDR3 region has 16 residues. Looked up from germline, CDR1 is SEHNR and CDR2 is FQNEAQ (reference sequence). CDR3 sequence: CASSSPQGRDSYEQYF. CDR3 nucleotide sequence: TGTGCCAGCAGCTCCCCACAGGGGCGGGACTCCTACGAGCAGTACTTC.

This clonotype was detected ten times or more. This chain joins TRBV5-1 and TRBJ1-6; a weak D match, TRBD1 (6 bases). The CDR3 is made up of 15 amino acids. Per germline, CDR1 SGHRS and CDR2 YFSETQ. The V end lost 4 bases, the J end lost 9 bases, and 17 bases lay between the germline ends. The CDR3 region has the DNA TGCGCCAGCAGCCCCGGTCGGGGGCCCGGTTCACCCCTCCACTTT. Translated, it gives CASSPGRGPGSPLHF.

This clonotype came up many times. The chain carries TRBV5-1 and TRBJ2-3; 10 bases line up with TRBD2. The CDR3 covers 14 residues. Germline values: CDR1 SGHRS, CDR2 YFSETQ. V trimming: 4 bases; J trimming: 5 bases; junction bases outside the gene matches: 4. The CDR3 DNA is TGCGCCAGCAGCCCCCGGACTAGCGGAGATACGCAGTATTTT. This encodes CASSPRTSGDTQYF.

This clonotype was counted many times. V usage is TRBV24-1 and J usage is TRBJ1-1; 10 nucleotides match TRBD1. J was trimmed by 6 bases and V by 4 bases; bases with no gene match: 4. Germline CDR1 KGHDR, CDR2 SFDVKD. The CDR3 sequence is 14 residues long. CDR3 DNA: TGTGCCACCAGTGAGACAGGGGGCTACGCTGAAGCTTTCTTT. Its protein product is CATSETGGYAEAFF.

Many counts were recorded for this clonotype. The V call is TRBV2, the J call TRBJ1-1; D call uncertain. The CDR3 runs 10 residues. The germline gives CDR1 SNHLY, CDR2 FYNNEI. V was trimmed by 4 bases and J by 8 bases, leaving 5 bases between them. For the CDR3, the DNA is TGTGCCAGCAGTGTATCCGAAGCTTTCTTT. It yields the protein CASSVSEAFF.

This clonotype was counted ten times or more. The chain combines TRBV20-1 with TRBJ1-2; possible D gene TRBD1, 5 bases. Germline V gene lookup returns CDR1 DFQATT and CDR2 SNEGSKA (reference sequence). Between the trimmed V and J ends, which lost 0 bases and 7 bases, there was a span of 21 bases. This CDR3 is 16 amino acids long. Here the CDR3 DNA reads TGCAGTGCTAGAGATATCCCGAGTCGAGGGACCGGTGGCTACACCTTC. Its protein product is CSARDIPSRGTGGYTF.

This clonotype was detected many times. The CDR3, as DNA: TGTGCCAGCAGCTTAACAACAACAGGGACCCTTGTAACGGAGCAGTACTTC. It specifies CASSLTTTGTLVTEQYF. The gene calls are TRBV11-2 and TRBJ2-7, with D perhaps TRBD1 (6 bases). The germline gives CDR1 SGHAT, CDR2 FQNNGV. The CDR3 is 17 amino acids. Between the trimmed V and J ends, which lost 2 bases and 7 bases, there was a span of 24 bases.

The chain combines TRBV5-1 with TRBJ1-2; no firm D call. Trimming removed 0 bases at V and 9 bases at J, with 15 bases between. CDR1 is SGHRS and CDR2 is YFSETQ in the germline V gene. The CDR3 is 14 residues long. CDR3 amino acids: CASSLETPSQSYTF. The CDR3, as DNA: TGCGCCAGCAGCTTGGAGACACCATCTCAAAGCTACACCTTC. Using reference TRBV5-1 and TRBJ1-2 for the parts outside the CDR3, the full variable domain is KAGVTQTPRYLIKTRGQQVTLSCSPISGHRSVSWYQQTPGQGLQFLFEYFSETQRNKGNFPGRFSGRQFSNSRSEMNVSTLELGDSALYLCASSLETPSQSYTFGSGTRLTVV.

This clonotype was seen many times. V is TRBV6-5 and J is TRBJ2-1; D is possibly TRBD1 (5 bases). The length of the CDR3 is 14 residues. V shed 2 bases and J shed 10 bases, with 15 bases lying between them. Germline V gene lookup returns CDR1 MNHEY and CDR2 SVGAGI. The CDR3 protein is CASSYRQGPAEQFF. CDR3 bases: TGTGCCAGCAGTTACCGGCAGGGTCCCGCAGAGCAGTTCTTC.

This clonotype was observed at least ten times. V is TRBV6-5 and J is TRBJ2-2, with D perhaps assigned TRBD1 or TRBD2 (7 bases each). Germline lookup yields CDR1 MNHEY and CDR2 SVGAGI. Between the trimmed V and J ends, which lost 2 bases and 9 bases, there was a span of 16 bases. The CDR3 has 15 residues. The CDR3 sequence is CASSYPQGGTRELFF. The DNA of the CDR3 is TGTGCCAGCAGTTACCCGCAGGGGGGGACCCGGGAGCTGTTTTTT.

This clonotype was found many times. The rearrangement links TRBV20-1 to TRBJ1-5; TRBD1 matches at 8 bases. The V gene's germline CDR1 is DFQATT and CDR2 SNEGSKA (reference sequence). The CDR3 has 17 amino acids. Trimming cost V 6 bases and J 3 bases; bases outside gene matches: 16. CDR3 sequence reads: CSAINQGANVYNQPQHF. The CDR3, as DNA: TGCAGTGCCATAAATCAGGGGGCTAATGTATACAATCAGCCCCAGCATTTT.

Many counts were recorded for this clonotype. The rearrangement links TRBV19 to TRBJ1-5; 9 bases align to TRBD1. The CDR3 extends over 13 amino acids. Unmatched junction bases numbered 3, after V lost 3 bases and J lost 9 bases. The germline V gene has CDR1 LNHDA and CDR2 SQIVND (reference sequence). CDR3 nucleotides: TGTGCCAGTAGTATCACAGGGGGCCGGCCCCAGCATTTT. Translation: CASSITGGRPQHF.

The table lists this clonotype with many counts. The chain has TRBV29-1 and TRBJ2-2; D is unresolved. The CDR3 length is 15 residues. Looked up from germline, CDR1 is SQVTM and CDR2 is ANQGSEA. Trimming pared 7 bases from V and 4 bases from J, leaving 19 bases between. In nucleotides, the CDR3 is TGCAGCGCAGAAGGGCCAAGCAGGACCACCGGGGAGCTGTTTTTT. Its protein is CSAEGPSRTTGELFF.

This clonotype came up many times. The rearrangement links TRBV11-2 to TRBJ1-1, with 12 bases that match TRBD1. The CDR3 has 16 residues. V dropped 4 bases and J dropped 4; count of bases not matched to a gene: 7. Germline V gene lookup returns CDR1 SGHAT and CDR2 FQNNGV. CDR3 sequence: CASSSRGTGGGTEAFF. In DNA form, the CDR3 reads TGTGCCAGCAGCTCACGCGGGACAGGGGGCGGCACTGAAGCTTTCTTT.

This clonotype was recorded at least ten times. In DNA form, the CDR3 reads TGTGCCAGCCGGCGGGGCGAGTATTCACCCCTCCACTTT. Its protein is CASRRGEYSPLHF. The gene calls are TRBV6-5 and TRBJ1-6, with TRBD1 as a possible D gene (5 bases). Trimming removed 8 bases at V and 8 bases at J, with 13 bases between. This CDR3 is built from 13 residues. CDR1 MNHEY and CDR2 SVGAGI come from the germline V gene.

J is TRBJ2-4 and V is TRBV3-1, with no clear D. There are 16 residues in the CDR3. V lost 1 base to trimming and J lost 0 bases, with 10 bases between them. Germline CDR1 and CDR2: LGHDT and YNNKEL (reference sequence). DNA for the CDR3: TGTGCCAGCAGCCAAGCATTAGCTGTAGCCAAAAACATTCAGTACTTC. Its protein is CASSQALAVAKNIQYF.

With regard to this clonotype: Since a much larger clone is just one base distant, this may be a read error. V is TRBV15 and J is TRBJ2-4; D not certain. This CDR3 has 18 amino acids. Trimming took off 1 base at V and 1 base at J, with 17 bases between the two ends. CDR1 is LNHNV and CDR2 is YYDKDF in the germline V gene (reference sequence). The CDR3 loop is CATSRVGAGSRAKNIQYF. The CDR3 coding sequence is TGTGCCACCAGCAGAGTGGGTGCAGGCTCTCGGGCCAAAAACATTCAGTACTTC. The complete variable domain, with remaining parts taken from reference TRBV15 and TRBJ2-4, reads DAMVIQNPRYQVTQFGKPVTLSCSQTLNHNVMYWYQQKSSQAPKLLFHYYDKDFNNEADTPDNFQSRRPNTSFCFLDIRSPGLGDTAMYLCATSRVGAGSRAKNIQYFGAGTRLSVL.

This clonotype appeared many times. The chain couples TRBV10-3 to TRBJ2-6; 9 bases fit TRBD1. J gave up 0 bases and V 8 bases, and 20 bases lay outside the gene matches. The CDR3 length is 21 residues. Germline V gene lookup returns CDR1 ENHRY and CDR2 SYGVKD. The CDR3 loop reads CAIHGGQGTWSANSGANVLTF. In DNA form, the CDR3 reads TGTGCCATCCATGGGGGACAGGGTACTTGGTCGGCTAACTCTGGGGCCAACGTCCTGACTTTC.

This clonotype was recorded many times. The chain employs TRBV5-1 and TRBJ2-1; TRBD1 or TRBD2 may be the D gene (5 bases each). With 4 bases removed from V and 5 bases from J, the gap between germline ends came to 13 bases. Germline CDR1 and CDR2: SGHRS and YFSETQ. The CDR3 sequence is 14 residues long. CDR3 loop: CASSGLTADNEQFF. The CDR3, as DNA: TGCGCCAGCAGCGGACTGACAGCCGACAATGAGCAGTTCTTC.

This clonotype was observed a few times. V and J are TRBV12-3 or TRBV12-4 and TRBJ2-7, with D maybe TRBD2 (6 bases). The CDR3 runs 13 residues. Trimming removed 5 bases from V and 3 bases from J, with 11 bases in between. The CDR3, as DNA: TGTGCCAGCAGTGTCCGGGGGATCTACGAGCAGTACTTC. This sequence encodes CASSVRGIYEQYF.